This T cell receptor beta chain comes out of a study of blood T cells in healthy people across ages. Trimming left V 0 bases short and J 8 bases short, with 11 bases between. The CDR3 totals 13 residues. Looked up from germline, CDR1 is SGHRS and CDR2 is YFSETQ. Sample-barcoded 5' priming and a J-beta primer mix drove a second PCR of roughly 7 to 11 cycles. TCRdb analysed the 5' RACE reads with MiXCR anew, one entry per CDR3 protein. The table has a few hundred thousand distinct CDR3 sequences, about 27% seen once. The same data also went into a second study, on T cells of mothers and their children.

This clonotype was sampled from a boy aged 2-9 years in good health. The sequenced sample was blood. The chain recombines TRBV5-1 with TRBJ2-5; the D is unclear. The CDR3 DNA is TGCGCCAGCAGCTTGGAGGCCGGGCCTACCCAGTACTTC. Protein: CASSLEAGPTQYF.